The 5 T cell receptor beta chains presented below share a single source sample, sequenced in a study of technical replicates of blood from a handful of donors. Clones were sequenced by immunoSEQ multiplex PCR, and TCRdb holds only the in-frame ones, with some missing. The sample holds around 77,000 clones, 92% seen once. The sequencing input was T cells isolated from PBMCs. The receptors originated from a human donor in good health.

V gene TRBV27 combines with J gene TRBJ2-7; D possibly corresponds to TRBD2 (6 bases). V was pared by 3 bases and J by 7 bases, with 10 bases between. The CDR3 totals 12 residues. The germline V gene has CDR1 MNHEY and CDR2 SMNVEV (reference sequence). This chain's CDR3 is CASSFGAGEQYF. The CDR3 DNA is TGTGCCAGCAGTTTTGGGGCGGGGGAGCAGTACTTC.

The chain uses TRBV4-3 and TRBJ2-2; D may be TRBD2 (6 bases). Looked up from germline, CDR1 is LGHNA and CDR2 is YSLEER. The ends were cut back, 3 bases at V and 3 bases at J, with 8 bases in the middle. This CDR3 comprises 14 residues. The CDR3 coding sequence is TGCGCCAGCAGCCACACGGGGGACACCGGGGAGCTGTTTTTT. The encoded protein is CASSHTGDTGELFF.

The chain uses TRBV5-4 and TRBJ2-3; D possibly corresponds to TRBD1 (5 bases). The CDR3 is 14 amino acids. Germline assignment: CDR1 SGHNT and CDR2 YYREEE (reference sequence). Trimming stripped 2 bases from V and 5 bases from J, with 12 bases between. The CDR3 sequence: CASSLSGAGDTQYF. DNA of the CDR3: TGTGCCAGCAGCTTATCTGGGGCTGGAGATACGCAGTATTTT. The variable domain in full, with the rest retrieved from reference TRBV5-4 and TRBJ2-3, is ETGVTQSPTHLIKTRGQQVTLRCSSQSGHNTVSWYQQALGQGPQFIFQYYREEENGRGNFPPRFSGLQFPNYSSELNVNALELDDSALYLCASSLSGAGDTQYFGPGTRLTVL.

This chain uses TRBV5-1 with TRBJ1-1; D gene ambiguous. The V and J ends lost 2 bases and 0 bases respectively, with 8 bases between them. This CDR3 is 14 amino acids long. The V gene's germline CDR1 is SGHRS and CDR2 YFSETQ. CDR3 sequence (DNA): TGCGCCAGCAGCTTACAACAGTTGAACACTGAAGCTTTCTTT. As protein: CASSLQQLNTEAFF.

A single count supports this clone. This chain links TRBV7-6 with TRBJ2-7, with no clear D. From germline, CDR1 is SGHVS and CDR2 FNYEAQ. The germline V and J ends were trimmed by 4 bases and 4 bases, with 11 bases remaining between them. The CDR3 has 13 amino acids. CDR3 region: CASSSNRDYEQYF. The CDR3 coding sequence is TGTGCCAGCAGCTCGAACAGAGATTACGAGCAGTACTTC. Filled out from reference TRBV7-6 and TRBJ2-7, the complete variable domain reads GAGVSQSPRYKVTKRGQDVALRCDPISGHVSLYWYRQALGQGPEFLTYFNYEAQQDKSGLPNDRFSAERPEGSISTLTIQRTEQRDSAMYRCASSSNRDYEQYFGPGTRLTVT.